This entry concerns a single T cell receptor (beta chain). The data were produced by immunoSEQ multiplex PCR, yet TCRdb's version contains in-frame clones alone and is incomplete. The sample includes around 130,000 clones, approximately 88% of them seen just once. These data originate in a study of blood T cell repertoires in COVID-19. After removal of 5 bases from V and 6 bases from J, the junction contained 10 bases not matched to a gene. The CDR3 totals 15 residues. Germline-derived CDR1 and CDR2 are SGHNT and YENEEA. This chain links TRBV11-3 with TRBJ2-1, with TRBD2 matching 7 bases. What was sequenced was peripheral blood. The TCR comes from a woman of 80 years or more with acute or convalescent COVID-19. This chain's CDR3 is CASSPTGLTGNEQFF. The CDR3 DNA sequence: TGTGCCAGCAGCCCAACGGGACTAACAGGCAATGAGCAGTTCTTC.